These 27 T cell receptor beta chains originate from one sample sequenced in a study of a mutant IDH1 vaccine in newly diagnosed glioma. Clones were read by immunoSEQ multiplex PCR, and TCRdb kept only the in-frame ones, dropping some. Of roughly 69,000 clones in the sample, around 84% were seen once. No antigen has been assigned to these receptors. Time point of the sample: week 35, safety follow-up. Each dose of the vaccine consisted of 300 ug of mutant IDH1 20-mer peptide, with topical imiquimod. This material consisted of PBMCs, taken from a glioma patient whose treatment included an IDH1 peptide vaccine. The receptors were gathered from a man in his thirties or forties with glioma.

The genes are TRBV2 and TRBJ2-3, with D tentatively TRBD2 (5 bases). Germline V gives CDR1 SNHLY, CDR2 FYNNEI. This CDR3 has 14 residues. V lost 5 bases to trimming and J lost 0 bases, with 9 bases between them. In nucleotides, the CDR3 is TGTGCCAGCAGTCCCGGGGAGAGCACAGATACGCAGTATTTT. This codes for CASSPGESTDTQYF. The full variable domain, completed using reference TRBV2 and TRBJ2-3, is EPEVTQTPSHQVTQMGQEVILRCVPISNHLYFYWYRQILGQKVEFLVSFYNNEISEKSEIFDDQFSVERPDGSNFTLKIRSTKLEDSAMYFCASSPGESTDTQYFGPGTRLTVL.

V gene TRBV30 combines with J gene TRBJ2-7; 7 bases match TRBD1. Germline trimming cut 2 bases from V and 9 bases from J; bases unmatched to any gene: 13. Germline V lookup: CDR1 GTSNPN, CDR2 SVGIG (reference sequence). The CDR3 is 14 amino acids. The DNA of the CDR3 is TGTGCCTGGAGTCTATTGAAAGGGACAGCCGGGCAGTACTTC. As protein: CAWSLLKGTAGQYF.

This rearrangement joins TRBV2 to TRBJ2-3; a weak D match, TRBD2 (6 bases). V dropped 8 bases and J dropped 4 bases, with 13 bases sitting between them. The germline V gene has CDR1 SNHLY and CDR2 FYNNEI. The CDR3 consists of 13 residues. CDR3: CASAGSSPDTQYF. In nucleotides, the CDR3 is TGTGCCAGCGCCGGGAGCAGTCCAGATACGCAGTATTTT.

This clone was counted once. The chain employs TRBV2 and TRBJ1-1, with D possibly matching TRBD1 (6 bases). V was clipped by 6 bases and J by 0 bases, with 14 bases between them. Per germline, CDR1 SNHLY and CDR2 FYNNEI. The CDR3 has 15 amino acids. CDR3 sequence reads: CASRRQAGLNTEAFF. Here the CDR3 DNA reads TGTGCCAGCAGAAGACAGGCTGGGCTGAACACTGAAGCTTTCTTT.

The rearrangement joins TRBV5-1 to TRBJ2-7, with D unclear. The V gene lost 1 base and the J gene lost 1 base, with 9 bases spanning the gap. The CDR3 contains 14 residues. Germline CDR1 and CDR2: SGHRS and YFSETQ. The CDR3 DNA reads as TGCGCCAGCAGCTTGCTTGGGGTTTCCTACGAGCAGTACTTC. Translation: CASSLLGVSYEQYF.

This clone was seen a single time. The chain links TRBV30 to TRBJ1-2, with D possibly TRBD1 on 5 matching bases. V was pared by 2 bases and J by 8 bases, with 15 bases between. CDR3 size: 13 residues. The germline V gene has CDR1 GTSNPN and CDR2 SVGIG (reference sequence). CDR3 DNA sequence: TGTGCCTGGAGTACCGGGGGGGTACGGGGCTACACCTTC. This encodes CAWSTGGVRGYTF.

This CDR3 reads CATSSQWGDRGLEAFF. Written as DNA, the CDR3 is TGTGCCACCAGTTCTCAATGGGGGGACAGGGGGCTTGAAGCTTTCTTT. The chain has TRBV15 and TRBJ1-1; 12 bases line up with TRBD1. This CDR3 spans 16 amino acids. Per germline, CDR1 LNHNV and CDR2 YYDKDF (reference sequence). The J segment lost 7 bases and the V segment lost 6 bases, leaving 12 bases of the junction unmatched.

The rearrangement links TRBV7-9 to TRBJ1-3; weak D call: TRBD1 (6 bases). Per the germline V gene, CDR1 is SEHNR and CDR2 is FQNEAQ (reference sequence). This CDR3 spans 15 amino acids. V lost 2 bases to trimming and J lost 4 bases, with 12 bases between them. CDR3 residues: CASSLSQGSGNTIYF. The DNA for the CDR3 is TGTGCCAGCAGCTTAAGTCAGGGGTCGGGAAACACCATATATTTT.

The V and J genes are TRBV6-1 and TRBJ2-7, with TRBD2 as a possible D gene (7 bases). The germline V gene encodes CDR1 MNHNS and CDR2 SASEGT. The CDR3 has 15 residues. V lost 2 bases to trimming and J lost 7 bases, with 18 bases between them. For the CDR3, the DNA is TGTGCCAGCAGTGAAAATCCTAGCGGTAGGGGGGAGCAGTACTTC. Residues: CASSENPSGRGEQYF.

The gene calls are TRBV6-4 and TRBJ2-7; D not resolved. The CDR3 runs to 13 residues. V was cut by 7 bases and J by 1 base, with 11 bases left in between. Germline CDR1 MRHNA, CDR2 SNTAGT. CDR3 residues: CASTGEASYEQYF. The CDR3, as DNA: TGTGCCAGCACTGGGGAAGCTTCCTACGAGCAGTACTTC.

The chain is built from TRBV18 and TRBJ1-1; TRBD1 might be the D (5 bases). With 5 bases removed from V and 1 base from J, the gap between germline ends came to 17 bases. The CDR3 contains 16 residues. Germline V gene data show CDR1 as KGHSH and CDR2 as LQKENI. For the CDR3, the DNA is TGTGCCAGCTCATTGGGGATGGGACGGTCGAACACTGAAGCTTTCTTT. Protein sequence: CASSLGMGRSNTEAFF.

This clone was found a few times. The CDR3 nucleotides are TGTGCCAGCAGCTTAGCGCCGCTCCGGGCTTTCTTT. Its protein product is CASSLAPLRAFF. The rearrangement uses TRBV7-9 and TRBJ1-1; no reliable D call. CDR1 and CDR2 (germline): SEHNR, FQNEAQ (reference sequence). There are 12 residues in the CDR3. The ends were cut back, 0 bases at V and 11 bases at J, with 10 bases in the middle.

The J gene is TRBJ2-3, the V gene TRBV2; 12 bases match TRBD2. J lost 3 bases, V lost 6 bases, and 4 bases had no gene match. Per germline, CDR1 SNHLY and CDR2 FYNNEI. This CDR3 has 15 residues. The chain's CDR3 is CASSRLAGVTDTQYF. The CDR3, as DNA: TGTGCCAGCAGCCGACTAGCGGGAGTGACAGATACGCAGTATTTT.

This chain uses TRBV14 with TRBJ1-3, with no clear D. From germline, CDR1 is SGHDN and CDR2 FVKESK. Deletions cut 2 bases from V and 0 bases from J, with 5 bases between. This CDR3 comprises 14 residues. The CDR3 reads CASSQLNSGNTIYF. The CDR3 DNA follows: TGTGCCAGCAGCCAACTGAACTCTGGAAACACCATATATTTT.

V is TRBV13 and J is TRBJ2-7; 8 bases align to TRBD1. The CDR3 sequence is 14 residues long. V shed 5 bases, J shed 5 bases, and the junction held 8 bases outside the gene matches. Germline CDR1 and CDR2: PRHDT and FYEKMQ (reference sequence). Here the CDR3 reads CASSPTGGSHEQYF. The CDR3 nucleotides read TGTGCCAGCAGCCCAACAGGGGGTAGCCACGAGCAGTACTTC.

The CDR3 DNA reads TGTGCCAGCAGCTCGGACGGTAACTATGGCTACACCTTC. This codes for CASSSDGNYGYTF. The chain carries TRBV7-9 and TRBJ1-2, with unresolved D. The CDR3 loop spans 13 amino acids. V was pared by 4 bases and J by 1 base, with 7 bases between. Germline lookup yields CDR1 SEHNR and CDR2 FQNEAQ (reference sequence).

The chain carries TRBV28 and TRBJ1-1, with TRBD1 as a possible D gene (5 bases). Germline V CDR1 and CDR2: MDHEN, SYDVKM. CDR3 length equals 15 residues. Trimming removed 3 bases at V and 6 bases at J, with 17 bases between. The CDR3 DNA follows: TGTGCCAGCAGTTTCTTGGGGGTGTCAAAGCCTGAAGCTTTCTTT. Its protein product is CASSFLGVSKPEAFF.

The chain combines TRBV7-8 with TRBJ2-2, with no clear D. The CDR3 is 12 amino acids. Germline V gene lookup returns CDR1 SGHVS and CDR2 FQNEAQ. The V end was cut by 1 base, the J end by 8 bases, with 5 bases between. The CDR3 reads CASSLVLGELFF. In DNA, the CDR3 is TGTGCCAGCAGCTTAGTGCTGGGGGAGCTGTTTTTT.

V gene TRBV11-3 combines with J gene TRBJ2-3, with 12 bases fitting TRBD2. V shed 5 bases and J 3 bases; nucleotides not matched to a gene: 6. The CDR3 consists of 16 residues. Germline V gene lookup returns CDR1 SGHNT and CDR2 YENEEA. The CDR3 coding sequence is TGTGCCAGCAGCACCTCTAGCGGGGGGGCTACAGATACGCAGTATTTT. Translated, it gives CASSTSSGGATDTQYF.

The V and J genes are TRBV5-1 and TRBJ2-3; maybe TRBD1 (5 bases). V dropped 4 bases and J dropped 2 bases, with 11 bases sitting between them. CDR1 and CDR2 from the germline V gene are SGHRS and YFSETQ. The CDR3 has 14 amino acids. This CDR3 reads CASSRGGYTDTQYF. The CDR3 nucleotides are TGCGCCAGCAGCAGGGGCGGATACACAGATACGCAGTATTTT.

The V gene is TRBV6-6, the J gene TRBJ2-3, with 8 nucleotides matching TRBD1. V lost 6 bases, J lost 4 bases, and 3 bases stayed unmatched. Germline V gives CDR1 MNHNY, CDR2 SVGAGI (reference sequence). CDR3 size: 13 residues. The DNA of the CDR3 is TGTGCCAGCAGCAGGGGGCGGCCAGATACGCAGTATTTT. It yields the protein CASSRGRPDTQYF.

The genes are TRBV18 and TRBJ2-1; 10 bases are a match to TRBD2. The CDR3 extends over 15 amino acids. The V and J ends lost 0 bases and 7 bases, in that order; junction bases with no gene match: 3. Germline CDR1 KGHSH, CDR2 LQKENI. The CDR3 sequence: CASSPPSSGGNEQFF. For the CDR3, the DNA is TGTGCCAGCTCACCACCCTCTAGCGGGGGTAATGAGCAGTTCTTC.

There are a few counts of this clone. The chain recombines TRBV4-2 with TRBJ1-1; 7 nucleotides match TRBD1. There are 15 residues in the CDR3. The germline V gene encodes CDR1 LGHNA and CDR2 YNFKEQ. V dropped 1 base and J dropped 3; count of bases not matched to a gene: 5. The CDR3 protein is CASSQVRGRDTEAFF. DNA for the CDR3: TGTGCCAGCAGCCAAGTAAGGGGGCGCGACACTGAAGCTTTCTTT.

The chain combines TRBV7-9 with TRBJ1-1, with 7 positions matching TRBD1. Trimming removed 5 bases from V and 1 base from J; junction bases left unmatched: 7. Germline V CDR1 and CDR2: SEHNR, FQNEAQ (reference sequence). There are 15 residues in the CDR3. The CDR3 nucleotides are TGTGCCAGCAGCCTACAGGGGCCCTCGAACACTGAAGCTTTCTTT. Its translation is CASSLQGPSNTEAFF.

The genes are TRBV2 and TRBJ2-3; 9 bases fit TRBD2. J gave up 5 bases and V 6 bases, and 9 bases lay outside the gene matches. Germline V gene lookup returns CDR1 SNHLY and CDR2 FYNNEI. This CDR3 is 15 amino acids long. The CDR3, as DNA: TGTGCCAGCAGCGCCTTAGCGGGAGAAATAGATACGCAGTATTTT. As protein: CASSALAGEIDTQYF.

The gene calls are TRBV19 and TRBJ1-3; 7 bases align to TRBD1. V lost 10 bases and J lost 1; bases outside the gene matches: 10. Per the germline V gene, CDR1 is LNHDA and CDR2 is SQIVND (reference sequence). This CDR3 has 15 amino acids. Here the CDR3 reads CAISRGTESGNTIYF. The DNA for the CDR3 is TGTGCCATCTCCCGCGGGACAGAATCTGGAAACACCATATATTTT.

The genes are TRBV7-2 and TRBJ2-1; D remains unclear. Germline assignment: CDR1 SGHTA and CDR2 FQGNSA. The CDR3 is 13 residues long. The ends were cut back, 2 bases at V and 10 bases at J, with 12 bases in the middle. DNA of the CDR3: TGTGCCAGCAGCTTATGGAACGTGAAGGAGCAGTTCTTC. This sequence encodes CASSLWNVKEQFF.